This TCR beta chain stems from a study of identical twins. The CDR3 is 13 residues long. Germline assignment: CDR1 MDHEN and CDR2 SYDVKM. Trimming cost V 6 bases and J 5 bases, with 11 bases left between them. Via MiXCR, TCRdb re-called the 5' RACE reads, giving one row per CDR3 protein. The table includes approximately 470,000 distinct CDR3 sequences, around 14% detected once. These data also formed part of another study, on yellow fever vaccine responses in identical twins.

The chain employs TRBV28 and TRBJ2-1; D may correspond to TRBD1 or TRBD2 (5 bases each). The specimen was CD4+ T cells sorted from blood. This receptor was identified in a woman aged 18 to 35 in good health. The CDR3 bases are TGTGCCAGCAGGACGGGACGAAACAATGAGCAGTTCTTC. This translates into CASRTGRNNEQFF.